This T cell receptor (beta chain) was documented in a study of blood T cell repertoires in COVID-19. Whole-study context: There were acute and convalescent COVID-19 samples, and they came from the United States, Italy and Spain. Sources were T cells, B-cell-depleted T cells, or PBMCs; the material itself was cDNA or gDNA.

The length of the CDR3 is 12 residues. Germline CDR1 and CDR2: MDHEN and SYDVKM. V gave up 6 bases and J gave up 6 bases, with 9 bases separating them. Per the authors' pipeline: Amplification with reference gene primers provided the estimates of nucleated cell counts. Profiling relied on immunoSEQ multiplex PCR, and the TCRdb table lists in-frame clones only, not all of them. V, J and clone size are taken as reported in that table, and D and trimming were inferred from the DNA itself. Counted here are approximately 210,000 clones, 84% occurring once; the ten biggest clones make up 6% to 8.5%. Material: peripheral blood. The chain links TRBV28 to TRBJ1-3; D is unclear. This receptor was identified in a woman aged 50 to 65 with active or convalescent COVID-19. CDR3 nucleotide sequence: TGTGCCAGCAGCATCACAGTAAACACCATATATTTT. Its protein product is CASSITVNTIYF.